A selection of T cell receptor beta chains follows, all from one sample in a study of blood T cells in healthy people across ages. MiXCR, applied by TCRdb to the 5' RACE reads, yields one record per CDR3 protein. The sample lists some 760,000 distinct CDR3 sequences, around a quarter occurring once. In addition, the sample was reused for a study of T cells of mothers and their children.

The specimen sequenced was blood. These receptors all come from a boy younger than 18 in good health. Both conserved end residues are part of each CDR3.

>TRBJ2-7|TRBV20-1
CSAGPGGWYEQYF
>TRBJ2-5|TRBV29-1
CSVAAIQETQYF
>TRBJ1-4|TRBV4-2
CASSQDGGVGEKLFF
>-|TRBV5-1
CASSFDRVQGEQYF
>-|TRBV20-1
CSARDYRSGRQGAGNEQFF
>TRBJ2-5|TRBV12-3/TRBV12-4
CASAGAETQYF
>TRBJ2-5|TRBV11-2
CASIQGETQYF
>TRBJ2-5|TRBV6-1
CASSEADSLFAQYF
>TRBJ2-1|TRBV10-3
CAISESTGGREQFF
>TRBJ1-3|TRBV20-1
CSASPTLPSGNTIYF
>TRBJ2-3|TRBV7-6
CASSLDQVGGGTDTQYF
>TRBJ2-4|TRBV12-3/TRBV12-4
CASSFRHEIHF
>TRBJ2-3|TRBV20-1
CSATPWQGFTDTQYF
>TRBJ2-1|TRBV11-2
CASSAEIGGSGQWEQFF
>TRBJ1-4|TRBV14
CASSPLQGSNEKLFF